Presented here are 26 T cell receptor beta chains from one specimen sequenced in a study of shared clonotypes between healthy human individuals. TCRdb's table, derived via immunoSEQ multiplex PCR, lists solely in-frame clones and lacks some. This table holds about 2.1 million clones, roughly 93% found once. In the naive CD8 group, cells lacked CD45RO and were positively selected for CCR7, so terminally differentiated effector memory CD45RA+ cells were left out. Sequenced input: naive CD8+ T cells from PBMCs. The receptors derive from a man between 18 and 29 years old in good health. Some clones in this sample may be carry-over from other donors' samples.

The chain employs TRBV7-9 and TRBJ2-3; no definite D call. Looked up from germline, CDR1 is SEHNR and CDR2 is FQNEAQ (reference sequence). V lost 6 bases, J lost 1 base, and 11 bases lay in between. The CDR3 has 14 amino acids. The CDR3, as DNA: TGTGCCAGCAGGATAGTGGGTGGCACAGATACGCAGTATTTT. This encodes CASRIVGGTDTQYF. The variable domain in full, with the rest retrieved from reference TRBV7-9 and TRBJ2-3, is DTGVSQNPRHKITKRGQNVTFRCDPISEHNRLYWYRQTLGQGPEFLTYFQNEAQLEKSRLLSDRFSAERPKGSFSTLEIQRTEQGDSAMYLCASRIVGGTDTQYFGPGTRLTVL.

Concerning this clone: Additional DNA sequences in this sample encode the identical CDR3. This chain joins TRBV28 and TRBJ1-1; no clear D. CDR1 is MDHEN and CDR2 is SYDVKM in the germline V gene. The CDR3 has 13 residues. V was trimmed by 6 bases and J by 1 base, leaving 9 bases between them. CDR3 protein: CASSLRENTEAFF. The CDR3 region has the DNA TGTGCCAGCAGCCTGAGGGAGAACACTGAAGCTTTCTTT.

This clone is a singleton in its sample. The chain has TRBV10-2 and TRBJ2-5; 9 bases align to TRBD1. The V gene's germline CDR1 is WSHSY and CDR2 SAAADI. CDR3 length: 14 amino acids. V trimming: 6 bases; J trimming: 1 base; junction bases outside the gene matches: 3. CDR3 sequence reads: CASRRTGVQETQYF. Written as DNA, the CDR3 is TGCGCCAGCAGGCGGACAGGGGTCCAAGAGACCCAGTACTTC.

On this clone: Other DNA sequences in the same sample also yield this CDR3. The V gene is TRBV29-1, the J gene TRBJ2-3; 8 bases map to TRBD2. Germline V lookup: CDR1 SQVTM, CDR2 ANQGSEA. This CDR3 is built from 13 residues. With V trimmed by 6 bases and J by 2 bases, 4 bases remained unmatched. This chain's CDR3 is CSVVAGNTDTQYF. The CDR3 bases are TGCAGCGTAGTAGCGGGAAACACAGATACGCAGTATTTT.

The chain is built from TRBV27 and TRBJ1-2, with D uncertain. Germline loops: CDR1 MNHEY, CDR2 SMNVEV (reference sequence). V lost 2 bases to trimming and J lost 9 bases, with 16 bases between them. The CDR3 consists of 14 residues. As DNA, the CDR3 is TGTGCCAGCAGTTTAGGCCCCTGGGCCCCCAGCTACACCTTC. Translated: CASSLGPWAPSYTF.

The rearrangement uses TRBV7-9 and TRBJ2-1; maybe TRBD2 (7 bases). This CDR3 contains 15 residues. Per germline, CDR1 SEHNR and CDR2 FQNEAQ (reference sequence). The ends were cut back, 5 bases at V and 7 bases at J, with 18 bases in the middle. CDR3 bases: TGTGCCAGCAGCACAACTAGCGCGGGGGCAAATGAGCAGTTCTTC. Translation gives CASSTTSAGANEQFF.

The V call is TRBV18, the J call TRBJ2-1, with 16 bases aligning to TRBD2. Germline V CDR1 and CDR2: KGHSH, LQKENI. This CDR3 region has 16 residues. J lost 10 bases, V lost 3 bases, and 6 bases had no gene match. CDR3 sequence (DNA): TGTGCCAGCTCACCCATACCGGGACTAGCGGGAGGGGAGCAGTTCTTC. This gives the protein CASSPIPGLAGGEQFF.

The CDR3: CAWSVSGIGDGYTF. The CDR3 DNA follows: TGTGCCTGGAGTGTAAGCGGGATTGGGGATGGCTACACCTTC. The rearrangement uses TRBV30 and TRBJ1-2, with no clear D. This CDR3 spans 14 amino acids. The germline CDR1 and CDR2 sequences are GTSNPN and SVGIG (reference sequence). Trimming cost V 0 bases and J 6 bases, with 14 bases left between them.

About this clone itself: The same CDR3 arises from other DNA sequences in this sample as well. The chain links TRBV27 to TRBJ2-7; D perhaps matches TRBD1 (5 bases). V lost 7 bases and J 1 base, leaving 8 bases between the germline ends. CDR3 length: 12 residues. Germline V gene data show CDR1 as MNHEY and CDR2 as SMNVEV (reference sequence). The CDR3 nucleotides are TGTGCCAGCAAAACAGGATCCTACGAGCAGTACTTC. It specifies CASKTGSYEQYF.

J is TRBJ1-1 and V is TRBV2; D is unresolved. The germline CDR1 and CDR2 sequences are SNHLY and FYNNEI. V was shortened by 5 bases and J by 0 bases, with 4 bases between the two germline ends. This CDR3 contains 12 residues. In DNA, the CDR3 is TGTGCCAGCAGTTGGATGAACACTGAAGCTTTCTTT. Translating it yields CASSWMNTEAFF.

The V gene is TRBV25-1, the J gene TRBJ1-1; D is ambiguous. Between the trimmed V and J ends, which lost 4 bases and 5 bases, there was a span of 23 bases. Germline CDR1 MGHDK, CDR2 SYGVNS. The CDR3 runs to 17 residues. CDR3 region: CASSGSTGSFKGTEAFF. CDR3 bases: TGTGCCAGCAGTGGCTCAACCGGGTCATTTAAAGGGACTGAAGCTTTCTTT.

V gene TRBV28 combines with J gene TRBJ2-3, with 9 bases lining up with TRBD1. V lost 6 bases and J lost 2; bases outside the gene matches: 12. This CDR3 is 17 amino acids long. CDR1 and CDR2 (germline): MDHEN, SYDVKM. The CDR3 sequence is CASRPGTGRAITDTQYF. The DNA of the CDR3 is TGTGCCAGCAGGCCCGGGACAGGGAGGGCGATCACAGATACGCAGTATTTT.

V gene TRBV12-5 combines with J gene TRBJ2-5; D remains unclear. This CDR3 region has 11 residues. The germline gives CDR1 LGHNT, CDR2 FRNRAP. Trimming stripped 6 bases from V and 5 bases from J, with 7 bases between. The CDR3 DNA is TGTGCTAGTGGAACCGGGGAGACCCAGTACTTC. It specifies CASGTGETQYF.

The chain uses TRBV10-3 and TRBJ1-2; no definite D call. The length of the CDR3 is 14 residues. V was cut by 5 bases and J by 7 bases, with 17 bases left in between. Germline V CDR1 and CDR2: ENHRY, SYGVKD. CDR3 in DNA: TGTGCCATCAGTCGAGACGAGCCCTTAGGTGGCTACACCTTC. Protein: CAISRDEPLGGYTF.

The chain has TRBV19 and TRBJ2-1; 7 bases align to TRBD2. The J segment lost 3 bases and the V segment lost 9 bases, leaving 2 bases of the junction unmatched. Germline-derived CDR1 and CDR2 are LNHDA and SQIVND (reference sequence). The CDR3 is made up of 12 amino acids. The CDR3 nucleotides read TGTGCCAGCCGGGAGGACTACAATGAGCAGTTCTTC. Translation: CASREDYNEQFF.

About this clone itself: Other DNA sequences in this sample translate to the same CDR3. The chain is built from TRBV7-9 and TRBJ2-1; 7 nucleotides agree with TRBD2. The CDR3 totals 13 residues. J gave up 7 bases and V 5 bases, and 5 bases lay outside the gene matches. Per the germline V gene, CDR1 is SEHNR and CDR2 is FQNEAQ (reference sequence). CDR3 loop: CASSPGLVNEQFF. Here the CDR3 DNA reads TGTGCCAGCAGCCCCGGACTAGTGAATGAGCAGTTCTTC.

The rearrangement links TRBV11-2 to TRBJ2-3, with TRBD2 matching over 9 bases. With V trimmed by 2 bases and J by 6 bases, 9 bases remained unmatched. The CDR3 extends over 16 amino acids. Germline assignment: CDR1 SGHAT and CDR2 FQNNGV. CDR3: CASSLRVAGGPDTQYF. CDR3 nucleotide sequence: TGTGCCAGCAGCTTACGAGTGGCGGGAGGGCCCGATACGCAGTATTTT.

To note about this clone: The sample carries other DNA sequences with the same CDR3. The V and J genes are TRBV7-9 and TRBJ2-7; D unclear. V lost 1 base and J 2 bases, leaving 6 bases between the germline ends. Germline CDR1 SEHNR, CDR2 FQNEAQ (reference sequence). The CDR3 is 13 residues long. The CDR3 protein is CASSLGTAYEQYF. The CDR3 coding sequence is TGTGCCAGCAGCTTAGGAACAGCCTACGAGCAGTACTTC.

The rearrangement uses TRBV27 and TRBJ1-5; D is ambiguous. V gave up 6 bases and J gave up 2 bases, with 14 bases separating them. This CDR3 region has 15 residues. CDR1 and CDR2 from the germline V gene are MNHEY and SMNVEV (reference sequence). CDR3 sequence (DNA): TGTGCCAGCAGCCCTTTCGACCAACGCAATCAGCCCCAGCATTTT. Protein: CASSPFDQRNQPQHF.

The rearrangement joins TRBV5-4 to TRBJ1-1; D unclear. The CDR3 totals 13 residues. The germline V gene encodes CDR1 SGHNT and CDR2 YYREEE (reference sequence). V was cut by 5 bases and J by 1 base, with 9 bases left in between. Here the CDR3 reads CASRPLKNTEAFF. CDR3 sequence (DNA): TGTGCCAGCAGACCGCTCAAGAACACTGAAGCTTTCTTT.

On this clone itself: The sample contains more than one DNA sequence encoding this CDR3. This chain joins TRBV6-5 and TRBJ2-7, with 9 bases lining up with TRBD2. This CDR3 comprises 15 residues. Germline CDR1 and CDR2: MNHEY and SVGAGI. Trimming cost V 0 bases and J 4 bases; bases outside gene matches: 4. CDR3 in amino acids: CASSYSAGGTYEQYF. CDR3 coding DNA: TGTGCCAGCAGTTACTCAGCGGGAGGAACATACGAGCAGTACTTC.

This chain joins TRBV11-1 and TRBJ2-7; possible D gene TRBD1, 6 bases. The V gene's germline CDR1 is SGHAT and CDR2 FQDESV (reference sequence). The CDR3 length is 14 residues. The V end lost 5 bases, the J end lost 3 bases, and 14 bases lay between the germline ends. DNA for the CDR3: TGTGCCAGCAGCCCGCGGACAGCTTACTACGAGCAGTACTTC. Translation: CASSPRTAYYEQYF.

V gene TRBV28 combines with J gene TRBJ2-1, with TRBD2 identical over 7 bases. The junction had 4 bases not matched to a gene; V was cut back by 2 bases and J by 3 bases. The length of the CDR3 is 15 residues. From germline, CDR1 is MDHEN and CDR2 SYDVKM. CDR3 DNA: TGTGCCAGCAGTTTACTAGCGGACTACTACAATGAGCAGTTCTTC. Amino acid sequence: CASSLLADYYNEQFF.

This clone was detected a few times. This chain uses TRBV28 with TRBJ1-1; 7 bases are a match to TRBD1. With V trimmed by 6 bases and J by 6 bases, 10 bases remained unmatched. This CDR3 has 14 residues. CDR1 is MDHEN, CDR2 SYDVKM, per germline. The DNA of the CDR3 is TGTGCCAGCAGGGTCGACAGGGAACTCCCTGAAGCTTTCTTT. Translating gives CASRVDRELPEAFF.

V is TRBV9 and J is TRBJ2-1; 8 bases align to TRBD1. CDR3 size: 18 residues. Germline trimming cut 4 bases from V and 0 bases from J; bases unmatched to any gene: 12. Germline CDR1 is SGDLS and CDR2 is YYNGEE. CDR3 sequence reads: CASSPRWSTGGSYNEQFF. CDR3 DNA sequence: TGTGCCAGCAGCCCTAGATGGAGTACAGGGGGCTCCTACAATGAGCAGTTCTTC. Looking up the rest from reference TRBV9 and TRBJ2-1 gives the full variable domain: DSGVTQTPKHLITATGQRVTLRCSPRSGDLSVYWYQQSLDQGLQFLIQYYNGEERAKGNILERFSAQQFPDLHSELNLSSLELGDSALYFCASSPRWSTGGSYNEQFFGPGTRLTVL.

This chain uses TRBV5-4 with TRBJ1-2; D perhaps matches TRBD1 (6 bases). V lost 4 bases to trimming and J lost 2 bases, with 15 bases between them. Germline lookup yields CDR1 SGHNT and CDR2 YYREEE (reference sequence). This CDR3 region has 15 residues. DNA of the CDR3: TGTGCCAGCAGCCCGAGGACAGCGATAAACTATGGCTACACCTTC. It codes for CASSPRTAINYGYTF.